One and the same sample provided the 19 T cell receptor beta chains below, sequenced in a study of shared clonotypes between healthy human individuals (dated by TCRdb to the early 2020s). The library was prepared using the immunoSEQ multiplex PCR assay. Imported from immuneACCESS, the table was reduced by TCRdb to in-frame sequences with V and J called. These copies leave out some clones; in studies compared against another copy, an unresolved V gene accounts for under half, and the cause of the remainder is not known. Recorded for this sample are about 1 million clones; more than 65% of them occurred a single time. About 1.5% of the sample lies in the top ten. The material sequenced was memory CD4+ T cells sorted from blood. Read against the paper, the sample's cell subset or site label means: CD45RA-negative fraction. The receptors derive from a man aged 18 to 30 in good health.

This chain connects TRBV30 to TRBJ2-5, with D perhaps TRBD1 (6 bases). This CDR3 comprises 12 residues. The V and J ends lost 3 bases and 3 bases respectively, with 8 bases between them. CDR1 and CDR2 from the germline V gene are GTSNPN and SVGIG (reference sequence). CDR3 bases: TGTGCCTGGAGGACAGGAAAAGAGACCCAGTACTTC. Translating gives CAWRTGKETQYF.

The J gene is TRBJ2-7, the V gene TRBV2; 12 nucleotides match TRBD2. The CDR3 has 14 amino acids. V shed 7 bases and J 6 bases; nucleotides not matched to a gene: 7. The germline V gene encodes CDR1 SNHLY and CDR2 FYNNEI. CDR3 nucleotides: TGTGCCAGCACTGGACTAGCGGGGAGAGGCGAGCAGTACTTC. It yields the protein CASTGLAGRGEQYF.

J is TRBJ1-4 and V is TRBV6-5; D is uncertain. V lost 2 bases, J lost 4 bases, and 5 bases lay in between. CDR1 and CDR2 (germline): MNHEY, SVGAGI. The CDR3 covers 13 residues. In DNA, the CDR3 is TGTGCCAGCAGTTACGAGAGTAATGAAAAACTGTTTTTT. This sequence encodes CASSYESNEKLFF.

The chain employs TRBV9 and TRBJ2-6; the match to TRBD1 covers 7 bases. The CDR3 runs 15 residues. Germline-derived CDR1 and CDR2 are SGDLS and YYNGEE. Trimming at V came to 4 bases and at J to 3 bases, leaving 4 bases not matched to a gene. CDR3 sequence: CASSPTGFGANVLTF. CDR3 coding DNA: TGTGCCAGCAGCCCGACAGGGTTTGGGGCCAACGTCCTGACTTTC. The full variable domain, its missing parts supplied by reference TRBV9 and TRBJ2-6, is DSGVTQTPKHLITATGQRVTLRCSPRSGDLSVYWYQQSLDQGLQFLIQYYNGEERAKGNILERFSAQQFPDLHSELNLSSLELGDSALYFCASSPTGFGANVLTFGAGSRLTVL.

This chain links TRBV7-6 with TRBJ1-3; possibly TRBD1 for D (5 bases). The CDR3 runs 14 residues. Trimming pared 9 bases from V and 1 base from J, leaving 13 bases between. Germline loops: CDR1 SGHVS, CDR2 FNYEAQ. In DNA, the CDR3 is TGTGCCAGTTCCTACCCAGGGTCTGGAAACACCATATATTTT. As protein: CASSYPGSGNTIYF.

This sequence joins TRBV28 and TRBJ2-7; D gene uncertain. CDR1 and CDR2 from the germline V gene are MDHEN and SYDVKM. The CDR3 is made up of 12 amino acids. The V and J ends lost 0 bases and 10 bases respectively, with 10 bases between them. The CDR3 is CASSLWRTEQYF. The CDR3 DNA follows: TGTGCCAGCAGTTTATGGCGGACGGAACAGTACTTC.

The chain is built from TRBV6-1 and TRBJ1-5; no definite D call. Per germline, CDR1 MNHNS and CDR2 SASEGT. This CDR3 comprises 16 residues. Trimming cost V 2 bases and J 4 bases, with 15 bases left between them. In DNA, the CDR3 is TGTGCCAGCAGTGAAAGCACAAGGCCCCTAAATCAGCCCCAGCATTTT. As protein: CASSESTRPLNQPQHF.

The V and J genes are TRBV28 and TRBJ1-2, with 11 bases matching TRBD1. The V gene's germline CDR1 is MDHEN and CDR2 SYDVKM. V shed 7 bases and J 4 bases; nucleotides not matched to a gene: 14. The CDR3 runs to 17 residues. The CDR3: CASTRFGQGAYGYGYTF. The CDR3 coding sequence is TGTGCCAGCACACGTTTCGGACAGGGGGCTTATGGCTATGGCTACACCTTC.

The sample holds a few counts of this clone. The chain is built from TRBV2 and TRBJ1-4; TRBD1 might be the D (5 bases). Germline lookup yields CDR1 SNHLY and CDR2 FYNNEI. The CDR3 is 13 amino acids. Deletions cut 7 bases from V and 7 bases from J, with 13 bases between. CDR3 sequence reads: CASKEGQGEKLFF. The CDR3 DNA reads TGTGCCAGCAAGGAGGGTCAGGGTGAAAAACTGTTTTTT.

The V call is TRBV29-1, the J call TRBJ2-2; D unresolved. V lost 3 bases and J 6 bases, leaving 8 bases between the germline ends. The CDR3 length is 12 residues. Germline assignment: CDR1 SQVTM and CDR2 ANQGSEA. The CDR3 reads CSVDKAAGELFF. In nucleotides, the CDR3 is TGCAGCGTTGATAAGGCGGCCGGGGAGCTGTTTTTT.

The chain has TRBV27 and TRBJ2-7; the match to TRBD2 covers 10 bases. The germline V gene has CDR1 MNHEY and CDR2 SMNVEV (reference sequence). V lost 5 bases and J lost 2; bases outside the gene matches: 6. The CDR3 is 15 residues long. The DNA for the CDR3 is TGTGCCAGCAGTACGTTAGCGGGGGGCCCCTACGAGCAGTACTTC. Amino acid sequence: CASSTLAGGPYEQYF.

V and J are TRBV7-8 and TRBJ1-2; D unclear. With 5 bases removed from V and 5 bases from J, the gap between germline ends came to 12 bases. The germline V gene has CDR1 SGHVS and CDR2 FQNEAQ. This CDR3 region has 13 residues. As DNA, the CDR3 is TGTGCCAGCAGCAGGCAGACCCTATATGGCTACACCTTC. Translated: CASSRQTLYGYTF.

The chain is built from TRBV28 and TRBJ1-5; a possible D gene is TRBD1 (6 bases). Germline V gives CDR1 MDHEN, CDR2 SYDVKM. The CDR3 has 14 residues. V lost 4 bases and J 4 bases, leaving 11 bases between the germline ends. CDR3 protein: CASSYGTSNQPQHF. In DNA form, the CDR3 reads TGTGCCAGCAGTTACGGGACAAGTAATCAGCCCCAGCATTTT. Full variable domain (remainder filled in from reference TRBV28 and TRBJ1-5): DVKVTQSSRYLVKRTGEKVFLECVQDMDHENMFWYRQDPGLGLRLIYFSYDVKMKEKGDIPEGYSVSREKKERFSLILESASTNQTSMYLCASSYGTSNQPQHFGDGTRLSIL.

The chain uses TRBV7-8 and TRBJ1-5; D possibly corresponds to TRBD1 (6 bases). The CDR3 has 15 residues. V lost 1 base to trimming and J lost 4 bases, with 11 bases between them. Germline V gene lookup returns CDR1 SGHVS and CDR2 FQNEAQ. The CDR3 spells CASSLVGQGNQPQHF. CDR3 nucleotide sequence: TGTGCCAGCAGCTTAGTTGGGCAGGGGAATCAGCCCCAGCATTTT.

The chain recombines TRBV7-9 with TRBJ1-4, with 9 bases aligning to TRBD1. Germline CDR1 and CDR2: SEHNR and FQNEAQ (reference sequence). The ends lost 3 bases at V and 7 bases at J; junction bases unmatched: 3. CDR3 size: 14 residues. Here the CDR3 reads CASSFDRGSEKLFF. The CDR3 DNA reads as TGTGCCAGCAGCTTCGACAGGGGGTCTGAAAAACTGTTTTTT.

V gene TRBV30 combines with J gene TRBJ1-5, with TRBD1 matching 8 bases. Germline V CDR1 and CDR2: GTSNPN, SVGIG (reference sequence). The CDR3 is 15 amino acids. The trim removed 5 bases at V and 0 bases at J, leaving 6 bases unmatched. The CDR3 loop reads CAWGTGLFSNQPQHF. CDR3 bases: TGTGCCTGGGGGACAGGACTCTTTAGCAATCAGCCCCAGCATTTT.

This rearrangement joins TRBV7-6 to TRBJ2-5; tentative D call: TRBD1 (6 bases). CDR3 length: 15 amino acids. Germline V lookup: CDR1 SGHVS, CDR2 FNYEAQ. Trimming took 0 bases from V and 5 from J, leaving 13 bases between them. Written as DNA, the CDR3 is TGTGCCAGCAGCTTAGCCTTCCAGGGGTGGGAGACCCAGTACTTC. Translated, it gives CASSLAFQGWETQYF. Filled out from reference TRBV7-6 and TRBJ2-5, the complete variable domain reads GAGVSQSPRYKVTKRGQDVALRCDPISGHVSLYWYRQALGQGPEFLTYFNYEAQQDKSGLPNDRFSAERPEGSISTLTIQRTEQRDSAMYRCASSLAFQGWETQYFGPGTRLLVL.

This CDR3 reads CASRGEAGGTDTQYF. The CDR3 region has the DNA TGTGCCAGCAGGGGGGAAGCGGGAGGGACAGATACGCAGTATTTT. The rearrangement joins TRBV7-2 to TRBJ2-3; 10 bases are shared with TRBD2. The CDR3 loop spans 15 amino acids. V was pared by 6 bases and J by 3 bases, with 6 bases of the junction left unmatched. CDR1 is SGHTA and CDR2 is FQGNSA in the germline V gene.

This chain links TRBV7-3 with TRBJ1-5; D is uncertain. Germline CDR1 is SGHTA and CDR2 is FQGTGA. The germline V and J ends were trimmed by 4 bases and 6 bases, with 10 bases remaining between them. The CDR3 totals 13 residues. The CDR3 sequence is CASSSSPGQPQHF. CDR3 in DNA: TGTGCCAGCAGCTCCTCCCCAGGTCAGCCCCAGCATTTT.